These 21 T cell receptor beta chains were sequenced from one sample in a study of T cell clusters in autoimmune cytopenias. TRB rearrangements were amplified by touch-down multiplex PCR with mixed TRB-A/B primers. TCRdb reanalyzed the multiplex PCR reads, giving one entry per CDR3 protein sequence and no DNA. This repertoire includes a few thousand distinct CDR3 sequences. TRB amplification used 250 ng of peripheral blood genomic DNA. Sequenced input: peripheral blood. The receptors come from a human donor with an autoimmune cytopenia or autoimmune hepatitis (not recorded which).

This clonotype registers medium-sized by frequency. The chain combines TRBV29-1 with TRBJ1-5; TCRdb names TRBD1, which stays unverified in the absence of DNA. Germline-derived CDR1 and CDR2 are SQVTM and ANQGSEA. CDR3 length: 13 residues. CDR3 residues: CSDPGQGDQPQHF.

The chain links TRBV5-1 to TRBJ2-5; the D call from TCRdb, TRBD2, cannot be confirmed without DNA. The CDR3 consists of 16 residues. The germline V gene has CDR1 SGHRS and CDR2 YFSETQ. The CDR3 loop reads CAILLMTSGAQETQYF.

The J gene is TRBJ1-2, the V gene TRBV11-3. Germline-derived CDR1 and CDR2 are SGHNT and YENEEA. The CDR3 is 15 residues long. The CDR3: CASSLGASNPYGYTF.

This clonotype is identified as medium-sized from frequency. The chain links TRBV27 to TRBJ1-2. The CDR3 loop spans 14 amino acids. Germline lookup yields CDR1 MNHEY and CDR2 SMNVEV (reference sequence). CDR3: CASSLGRSNYGYTF.

This chain uses TRBV11-3 with TRBJ2-3; TCRdb indicates TRBD2, and absent DNA this call remains unverified. The CDR3 totals 16 residues. Germline V lookup: CDR1 SGHNT, CDR2 YENEEA. Here the CDR3 reads CASSLSSLTSTDTQYF.

Measured by frequency, this clonotype is medium-sized (0.01 to 0.1%). V gene TRBV29-1 combines with J gene TRBJ1-2; there is no DNA to check the TCRdb D call of TRBD1. Germline loops: CDR1 SQVTM, CDR2 ANQGSEA. The length of the CDR3 is 12 residues. CDR3 residues: CSGGDRDDGYTF. Using reference TRBV29-1 and TRBJ1-2 for the parts outside the CDR3, the full variable domain is SAVISQKPSRDICQRGTSLTIQCQVDSQVTMMFWYRQQPGQSLTLIATANQGSEATYESGFVIDKFPISRPNLTFSTLTVSNMSPEDSSIYLCSGGDRDDGYTFGSGTRLTVV.

The chain employs TRBV6-6 and TRBJ2-7; TCRdb's assignment of TRBD2 cannot be checked, as there is no DNA. This CDR3 is 17 amino acids long. Germline lookup yields CDR1 MNHNY and CDR2 SVGAGI (reference sequence). CDR3 in amino acids: CASSYSAQREISYEQYF.

This clonotype is called medium-sized (0.01 to 0.1%) based on its frequency. The V call is TRBV5-4, the J call TRBJ2-3; TCRdb selects TRBD1, and the lack of DNA leaves this call unchecked. The CDR3 extends over 14 amino acids. The germline gives CDR1 SGHNT, CDR2 YYREEE (reference sequence). The CDR3 sequence: CASSWTGRTDTQYF.

This chain joins TRBV4-1 and TRBJ1-2; the D call from TCRdb, TRBD1, cannot be confirmed without DNA. From germline, CDR1 is MGHRA and CDR2 YSYEKL. The CDR3 is made up of 16 amino acids. The CDR3 here is CASSQERTVRTYGYTF.

This clonotype registers medium-sized (0.01 to 0.1%) by frequency. V and J are TRBV27 and TRBJ2-1. Germline CDR1 reads MNHEY; CDR2 reads SMNVEV (reference sequence). CDR3 length equals 12 residues. The CDR3 region is CASGYPYNEQFF.

According to its frequency, this clonotype is medium-sized (0.01 to 0.1%). The chain combines TRBV5-4 with TRBJ2-2; the D gene TCRdb calls, TRBD2, cannot be checked with no DNA. The germline V gene encodes CDR1 SGHNT and CDR2 YYREEE (reference sequence). There are 15 residues in the CDR3. CDR3 sequence: CASSFAARSAGELFF.

V gene TRBV6-5 combines with J gene TRBJ2-2; checking the TCRdb D call of TRBD1 is not possible without DNA. CDR3 length: 16 residues. Germline V lookup: CDR1 MNHEY, CDR2 SVGAGI. The CDR3 loop is CASRVSWQGSWGELFF.

Its frequency marks this clonotype as medium-sized. V is TRBV12-3 or TRBV12-4 and J is TRBJ2-3; the TRBD1 assignment by TCRdb is unverifiable without DNA. The CDR3 length is 14 residues. The CDR3 loop reads CASSLKGPTDTQYF.

This clonotype is identified as medium-sized (0.01 to 0.1%) from frequency. The chain employs TRBV30 and TRBJ1-2. The CDR3 extends over 11 amino acids. The V gene's germline CDR1 is GTSNPN and CDR2 SVGIG (reference sequence). The CDR3 is CAWSSYYGYTF. The complete variable domain, with remaining parts taken from reference TRBV30 and TRBJ1-2, reads SQTIHQWPATLVQPVGSPLSLECTVEGTSNPNLYWYRQAAGRGLQLLFYSVGIGQISSEVPQNLSASRPQDRQFILSSKKLLLSDSGFYLCAWSSYYGYTFGSGTRLTVV.

This clonotype is identified as medium-sized from frequency. The V gene is TRBV12-3 or TRBV12-4, the J gene TRBJ1-2. The CDR3 totals 11 residues. CDR3 loop: CASSYGDGYTF.

The chain links TRBV4-3 to TRBJ1-1. The germline V gene has CDR1 LGHNA and CDR2 YSLEER. CDR3 length equals 13 residues. Here the CDR3 reads CASSRRAYTEAFF.

This clonotype counts as medium-sized by frequency. This sequence joins TRBV30 and TRBJ1-4. CDR3 length: 13 amino acids. Germline V lookup: CDR1 GTSNPN, CDR2 SVGIG (reference sequence). CDR3 in amino acids: CAWSWGGSEKLFF.

Considering frequency, this clonotype is medium-sized. CDR3 sequence reads: CASSFSDGETQYF. The chain is built from TRBV6-5 and TRBJ2-5. CDR1 and CDR2 from the germline V gene are MNHEY and SVGAGI. The CDR3 length is 13 residues.

The V call is TRBV11-1, the J call TRBJ2-1; TCRdb's assignment of TRBD2 cannot be checked, as there is no DNA. From germline, CDR1 is SGHAT and CDR2 FQDESV (reference sequence). The CDR3 is 20 residues long. CDR3 residues: CASSRSFAGLAGARGNEQFF.

By frequency, this clonotype is medium-sized. The gene calls are TRBV6-5 and TRBJ1-2. This CDR3 has 12 residues. Looked up from germline, CDR1 is MNHEY and CDR2 is SVGAGI. CDR3 residues: CASSYLGDGYTF.

The chain couples TRBV20-1 to TRBJ2-7; absent DNA, TCRdb's TRBD2 call cannot be checked. The CDR3 totals 12 residues. The germline V gene encodes CDR1 DFQATT and CDR2 SNEGSKA (reference sequence). The CDR3 reads CSAEGNQGEQYF.